The rows below give T cell receptor beta chains drawn from one sample of a study of blood T cells in healthy people across ages. TCRdb fed the 5' RACE reads into MiXCR, producing one record per CDR3 protein. Of 850,000 to 1,100,000 distinct CDR3 sequences in the sample, 30% to 40% were seen once. The sequencing sample was made of blood. Every receptor here comes from a young man in good health. CDR3s leave out the opening cysteine and the closing phenylalanine or tryptophan. The order of the fields is J gene, V gene, CDR3 protein.

>TRBJ2-3|TRBV10-3
AISEPTEGGSTDTQY
>TRBJ1-1|TRBV4-2
ASSQDENPTEAF
>TRBJ1-2|TRBV2
ASRQGEGYGYT
>TRBJ1-1|TRBV5-6
ASREQGVNTEAF
>TRBJ2-5|TRBV7-2
ASSPPFGSETQY
>TRBJ1-5|TRBV11-2
ASNRQRNQPQH
>TRBJ1-3|TRBV29-1
SVEELTGLGNTIY
>TRBJ1-2|TRBV5-1
ASSLVRPPAFGYT
>TRBJ2-3|TRBV2
ASSPRTNTQY
>TRBJ1-5|TRBV28
ASSSPPAGNQPQH
>TRBJ2-3|TRBV12-3/TRBV12-4
ASSPTGQGTPDTQY
>TRBJ1-5|TRBV20-1
SATQGASQPQH